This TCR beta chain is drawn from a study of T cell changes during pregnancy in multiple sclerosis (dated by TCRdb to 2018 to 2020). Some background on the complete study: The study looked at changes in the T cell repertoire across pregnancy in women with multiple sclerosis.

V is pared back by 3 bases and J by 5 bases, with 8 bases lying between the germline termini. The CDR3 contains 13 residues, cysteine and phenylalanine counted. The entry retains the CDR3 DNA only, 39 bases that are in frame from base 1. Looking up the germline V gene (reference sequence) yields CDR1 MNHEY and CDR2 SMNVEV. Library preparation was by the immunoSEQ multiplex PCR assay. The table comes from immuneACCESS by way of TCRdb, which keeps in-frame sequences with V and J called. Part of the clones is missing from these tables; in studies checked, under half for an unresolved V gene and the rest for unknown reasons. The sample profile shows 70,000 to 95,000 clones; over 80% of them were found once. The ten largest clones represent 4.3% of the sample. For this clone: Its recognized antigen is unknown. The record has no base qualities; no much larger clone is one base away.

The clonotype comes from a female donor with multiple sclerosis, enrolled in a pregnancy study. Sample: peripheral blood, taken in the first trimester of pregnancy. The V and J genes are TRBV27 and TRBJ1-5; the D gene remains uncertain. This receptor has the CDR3 CASSFGVHQPQHF. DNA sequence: TGTGCCAGCAGTTTCGGGGTGCATCAGCCCCAGCATTTT.